One sample yielded the 20 T cell receptor beta chains listed below, sequenced in a study of blood T cell repertoires in COVID-19. Sequencing used immunoSEQ multiplex PCR; TCRdb keeps in-frame clones, though not all of them. The sample holds hundreds of thousands of clones, 80% to 90% seen once. The sample comprised PBMCs or T cells enriched from blood (not recorded which). The receptor set was obtained from a man aged 18 to 29 who had recovered from COVID-19.

V usage is TRBV6-5 and J usage is TRBJ1-2, with D unresolved. Germline assignment: CDR1 MNHEY and CDR2 SVGAGI. V lost 0 bases and J lost 6, with 11 bases in between. The CDR3 runs to 14 residues. This CDR3 reads CASSYSGRTDGYTF. The CDR3 region has the DNA TGTGCCAGCAGTTACTCGGGGAGAACCGATGGCTACACCTTC.

The rearrangement joins TRBV28 to TRBJ2-1; D might be TRBD2 (5 bases). Trimming pared 3 bases from V and 8 bases from J, leaving 11 bases between. The CDR3 has 13 residues. The germline V gene encodes CDR1 MDHEN and CDR2 SYDVKM. The CDR3 protein is CASSLAQADEQFF. The CDR3 DNA follows: TGTGCCAGCAGTTTGGCACAAGCGGATGAGCAGTTCTTC. Together with reference TRBV28 and TRBJ2-1, the CDR3 gives the full variable domain: DVKVTQSSRYLVKRTGEKVFLECVQDMDHENMFWYRQDPGLGLRLIYFSYDVKMKEKGDIPEGYSVSREKKERFSLILESASTNQTSMYLCASSLAQADEQFFGPGTRLTVL.

The J gene is TRBJ1-1, the V gene TRBV7-2, with 8 bases aligning to TRBD1. The CDR3 contains 17 residues. Germline lookup yields CDR1 SGHTA and CDR2 FQGNSA. The trim removed 2 bases at V and 1 base at J, leaving 9 bases unmatched. CDR3: CASSLRTGHTRNTEAFF. The DNA of the CDR3 is TGTGCCAGCAGCTTACGGACAGGGCACACCCGGAACACTGAAGCTTTCTTT.

This chain connects TRBV14 to TRBJ2-2; D might be TRBD2 (6 bases). V was trimmed by 6 bases and J by 6 bases, leaving 14 bases between them. This CDR3 is 14 amino acids long. Germline V gives CDR1 SGHDN, CDR2 FVKESK. The CDR3 DNA sequence: TGTGCCAGCAGGCCACTAGCCACGTCCGGGGAGCTGTTTTTT. Its protein product is CASRPLATSGELFF.

The V gene is TRBV28, the J gene TRBJ1-2; D possibly corresponds to TRBD1 (5 bases). Trimming left V 5 bases short and J 5 bases short, with 15 bases between. From germline, CDR1 is MDHEN and CDR2 SYDVKM. This CDR3 is built from 14 residues. The CDR3 DNA reads TGTGCCAGCAGTAAAGGAGGGGCTCAATATGGCTACACCTTC. Translating it yields CASSKGGAQYGYTF.

This clone was observed a single time. The chain employs TRBV6-5 and TRBJ1-1, with no clear D. The CDR3 has 15 residues. Trimming removed 0 bases at V and 3 bases at J, with 11 bases between. The germline V gene encodes CDR1 MNHEY and CDR2 SVGAGI. In DNA, the CDR3 is TGTGCCAGCAGTTACTCTATGACGCGGGACACTGAAGCTTTCTTT. It yields the protein CASSYSMTRDTEAFF.

This rearrangement joins TRBV18 to TRBJ2-3; possibly TRBD2 for D (5 bases). Trimming removed 3 bases at V and 5 bases at J, with 15 bases between. Germline-derived CDR1 and CDR2 are KGHSH and LQKENI. This CDR3 comprises 15 residues. CDR3 nucleotides: TGTGCCAGCTCACCGGGCGCCTCAGCGGTAGATACGCAGTATTTT. It yields the protein CASSPGASAVDTQYF.

With respect to this clone: The sample holds other DNA sequences that translate to the same CDR3. The CDR3 bases are TGTGCCAGCAGCGTCGGGACAGGGTCCTATGGCTACACCTTC. This encodes CASSVGTGSYGYTF. The J gene is TRBJ1-2, the V gene TRBV9; 9 positions match TRBD1. The length of the CDR3 is 14 residues. Trimming took 2 bases from V and 4 from J; bases not matched to a gene: 3. CDR1 is SGDLS, CDR2 YYNGEE, per germline.

This sequence joins TRBV7-9 and TRBJ2-7, with 11 bases matching TRBD2. The CDR3 covers 15 residues. Trimming cost V 1 base and J 9 bases; bases outside gene matches: 8. The germline CDR1 and CDR2 sequences are SEHNR and FQNEAQ (reference sequence). CDR3 nucleotides: TGTGCCAGCAGCTTAGTTAGCCTAGCGGGAGGCGGGCAGTACTTC. The encoded protein is CASSLVSLAGGGQYF.

The chain combines TRBV4-2 with TRBJ2-3; 7 bases are a match to TRBD2. V lost 2 bases to trimming and J lost 0 bases; unmatched junction nucleotides: 8. From germline, CDR1 is LGHNA and CDR2 YNFKEQ. The CDR3 is 17 residues long. The CDR3 sequence: CASSQSHRDYSTDTQYF. The CDR3 DNA is TGTGCCAGCAGCCAATCCCACCGGGACTATAGCACAGATACGCAGTATTTT.

The chain combines TRBV9 with TRBJ2-2, with 12 positions matching TRBD2. The CDR3 runs 17 residues. Per the germline V gene, CDR1 is SGDLS and CDR2 is YYNGEE. J lost 6 bases, V lost 4 bases, and 10 bases had no gene match. Written as DNA, the CDR3 is TGTGCCAGCAGCTTCCGGACTAGCGGGATTAGGGCCGGGGAGCTGTTTTTT. It specifies CASSFRTSGIRAGELFF.

This sequence joins TRBV23-1 and TRBJ1-5, with 7 bases lining up with TRBD1. TRBV23-1 is treated as an ORF (open reading frame) with a function not yet certain. Losses at the gene ends were 2 bases for V and 2 bases for J; bases not matched to a gene: 9. This CDR3 region has 17 residues. CDR3 amino acids: CASSQARDRLGNQPQHF. The CDR3 nucleotides are TGCGCCAGCAGTCAAGCCCGGGACAGATTAGGCAATCAGCCCCAGCATTTT.

The chain couples TRBV28 to TRBJ2-3; 15 nucleotides match TRBD2. Trimming at V came to 6 bases and at J to 8 bases, leaving 9 bases not matched to a gene. CDR3 length: 16 residues. Germline lookup yields CDR1 MDHEN and CDR2 SYDVKM. CDR3 DNA sequence: TGTGCCAGCAGGACCGGACTAGCGGGAGGGTGGGCTACGCAGTATTTT. This codes for CASRTGLAGGWATQYF.

The gene calls are TRBV5-4 and TRBJ1-1, with D maybe TRBD1 (5 bases). Germline CDR1 is SGHNT and CDR2 is YYREEE (reference sequence). This CDR3 spans 13 amino acids. The V gene lost 2 bases and the J gene lost 11 bases, with 16 bases spanning the gap. In DNA form, the CDR3 reads TGTGCCAGCAGCTTCTCGGGGGAATCTTCGGCTTTCTTT. It is translated as CASSFSGESSAFF.

The chain uses TRBV2 and TRBJ2-5; 8 bases are a match to TRBD1. The ends lost 4 bases at V and 1 base at J; junction bases unmatched: 8. The CDR3 is 16 amino acids. CDR1 is SNHLY and CDR2 is FYNNEI in the germline V gene. CDR3 loop: CASSGLRTGLQETQYF. The CDR3 nucleotides read TGTGCCAGCAGTGGGTTACGGACAGGGCTCCAAGAGACCCAGTACTTC.

The V and J genes are TRBV4-3 and TRBJ2-1; D is unclear. The CDR3 has 15 residues. Trimming stripped 0 bases from V and 2 bases from J, with 8 bases between. The germline CDR1 and CDR2 sequences are LGHNA and YSLEER. CDR3 in amino acids: CASSQDVGAYNEQFF. In DNA, the CDR3 is TGCGCCAGCAGCCAAGATGTAGGAGCCTACAATGAGCAGTTCTTC.

This clone was recorded once. The rearrangement links TRBV7-6 to TRBJ2-3, with TRBD2 identical over 10 bases. Unmatched junction bases numbered 11, after V lost 7 bases and J lost 4 bases. The V gene's germline CDR1 is SGHVS and CDR2 FNYEAQ. This CDR3 comprises 16 residues. The CDR3 spells CASIKSSGSGSDTQYF. The CDR3, as DNA: TGTGCCAGCATCAAATCTAGCGGGAGTGGGTCAGATACGCAGTATTTT. Complete variable domain (other parts from reference TRBV7-6 and TRBJ2-3): GAGVSQSPRYKVTKRGQDVALRCDPISGHVSLYWYRQALGQGPEFLTYFNYEAQQDKSGLPNDRFSAERPEGSISTLTIQRTEQRDSAMYRCASIKSSGSGSDTQYFGPGTRLTVL.

This chain links TRBV10-2 with TRBJ2-7, with D perhaps matching TRBD1 (5 bases). The germline gives CDR1 WSHSY, CDR2 SAAADI. V was shortened by 1 base and J by 12 bases, with 13 bases between the two germline ends. The CDR3 has 12 amino acids. Written as DNA, the CDR3 is TGCGCCAGCAGTGAGTATGGCCAGGGTTCGTACTTC. Translated: CASSEYGQGSYF.

This clone was detected only once. This sequence joins TRBV7-9 and TRBJ2-7, with D possibly being TRBD2 (5 bases). V lost 3 bases and J 6 bases, leaving 9 bases between the germline ends. This CDR3 is 12 amino acids long. Germline V gene sequence: CDR1 SEHNR, CDR2 FQNEAQ (reference sequence). The CDR3 DNA reads TGTGCCAGCAGCTTTACTAGTTCCGAGCAGTACTTC. Its protein product is CASSFTSSEQYF. Based on the CDR3 plus reference TRBV7-9 and TRBJ2-7, the full variable domain is DTGVSQNPRHKITKRGQNVTFRCDPISEHNRLYWYRQTLGQGPEFLTYFQNEAQLEKSRLLSDRFSAERPKGSFSTLEIQRTEQGDSAMYLCASSFTSSEQYFGPGTRLTVT.

V is TRBV7-8 and J is TRBJ1-2; D not resolved. The CDR3 covers 13 residues. Germline CDR1 reads SGHVS; CDR2 reads FQNEAQ. V was pared by 1 base and J by 5 bases, with 8 bases between. The CDR3 region has the DNA TGTGCCAGCAGCTTAGAACAGCTATATGGCTACACCTTC. Amino acid sequence: CASSLEQLYGYTF.